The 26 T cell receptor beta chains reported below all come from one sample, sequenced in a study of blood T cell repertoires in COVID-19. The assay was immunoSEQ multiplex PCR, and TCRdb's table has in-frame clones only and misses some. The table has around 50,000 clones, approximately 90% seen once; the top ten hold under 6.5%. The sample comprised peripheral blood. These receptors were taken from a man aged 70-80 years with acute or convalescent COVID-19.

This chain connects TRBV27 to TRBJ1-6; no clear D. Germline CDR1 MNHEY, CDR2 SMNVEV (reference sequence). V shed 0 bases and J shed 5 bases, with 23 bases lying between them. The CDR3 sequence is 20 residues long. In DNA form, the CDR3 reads TGTGCCAGCAGTTTATCGCCCTTTTTAGGTTCGGGGTTGGATAATTCACCCCTCCACTTT. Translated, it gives CASSLSPFLGSGLDNSPLHF.

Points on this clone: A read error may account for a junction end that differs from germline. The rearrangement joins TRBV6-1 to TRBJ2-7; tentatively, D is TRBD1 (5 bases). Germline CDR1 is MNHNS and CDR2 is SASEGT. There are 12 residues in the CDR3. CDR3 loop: CASSDLTAQTSF. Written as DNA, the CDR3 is TGTGCCAGCAGTGACCTGACAGCCCAAACGTCCTTC.

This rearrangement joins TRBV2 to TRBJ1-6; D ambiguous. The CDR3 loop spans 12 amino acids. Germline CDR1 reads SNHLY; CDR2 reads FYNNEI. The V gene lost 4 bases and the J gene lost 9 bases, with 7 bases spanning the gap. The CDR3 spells CASSVLRSPLHF. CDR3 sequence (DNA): TGTGCCAGCAGTGTGTTGCGTTCACCCCTCCACTTT.

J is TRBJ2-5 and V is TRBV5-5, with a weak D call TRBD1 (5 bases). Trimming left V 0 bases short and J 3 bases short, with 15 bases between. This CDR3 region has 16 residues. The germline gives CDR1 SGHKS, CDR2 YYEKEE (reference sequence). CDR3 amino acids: CASSLGSTGPKETQYF. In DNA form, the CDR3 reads TGTGCCAGCAGCTTGGGCTCCACAGGCCCGAAAGAGACCCAGTACTTC.

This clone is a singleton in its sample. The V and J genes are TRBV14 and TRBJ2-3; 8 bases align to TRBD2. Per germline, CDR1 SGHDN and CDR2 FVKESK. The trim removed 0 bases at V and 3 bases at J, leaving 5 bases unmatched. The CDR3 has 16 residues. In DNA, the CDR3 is TGTGCCAGCAGCCAAGATTCGAGACTAGCGACAGATACGCAGTATTTT. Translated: CASSQDSRLATDTQYF.

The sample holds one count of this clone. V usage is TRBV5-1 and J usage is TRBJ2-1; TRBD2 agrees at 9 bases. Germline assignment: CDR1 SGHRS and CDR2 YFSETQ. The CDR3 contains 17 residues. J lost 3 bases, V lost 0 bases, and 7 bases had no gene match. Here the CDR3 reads CASSLGEAGGFYNEQFF. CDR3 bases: TGCGCCAGCAGCTTGGGGGAAGCGGGGGGCTTCTACAATGAGCAGTTCTTC.

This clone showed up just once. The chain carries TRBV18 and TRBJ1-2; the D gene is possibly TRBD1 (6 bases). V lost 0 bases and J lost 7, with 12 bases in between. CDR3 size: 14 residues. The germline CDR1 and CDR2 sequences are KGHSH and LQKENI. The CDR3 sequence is CASSPPNDRSGYTF. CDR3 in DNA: TGTGCCAGCTCACCACCGAACGACAGGAGTGGCTACACCTTC.

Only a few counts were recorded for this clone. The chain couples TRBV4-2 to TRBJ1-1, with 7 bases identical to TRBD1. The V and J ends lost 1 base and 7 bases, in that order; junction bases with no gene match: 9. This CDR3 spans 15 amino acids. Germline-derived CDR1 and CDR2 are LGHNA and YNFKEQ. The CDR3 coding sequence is TGTGCCAGCAGCCAAGGAAGACAGGGAAGGATTGAAGCTTTCTTT. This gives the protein CASSQGRQGRIEAFF.

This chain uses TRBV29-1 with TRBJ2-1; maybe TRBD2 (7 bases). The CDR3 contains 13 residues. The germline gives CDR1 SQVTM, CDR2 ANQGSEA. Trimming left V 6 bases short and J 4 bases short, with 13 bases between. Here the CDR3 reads CSVKRGHYNEQFF. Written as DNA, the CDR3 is TGCAGCGTCAAGCGGGGACATTACAATGAGCAGTTCTTC.

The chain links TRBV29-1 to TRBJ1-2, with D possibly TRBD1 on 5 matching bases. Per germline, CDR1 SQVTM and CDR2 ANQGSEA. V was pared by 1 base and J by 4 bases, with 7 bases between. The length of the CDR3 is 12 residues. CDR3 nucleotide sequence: TGCAGCGTTGAAGGACAGAGCTATGGCTACACCTTC. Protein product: CSVEGQSYGYTF.

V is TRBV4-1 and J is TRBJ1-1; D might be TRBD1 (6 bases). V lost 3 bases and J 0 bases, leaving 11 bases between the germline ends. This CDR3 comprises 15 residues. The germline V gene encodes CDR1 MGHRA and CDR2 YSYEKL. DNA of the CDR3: TGCGCCAGCAGCCACCCGGACAGCTTGAACACTGAAGCTTTCTTT. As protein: CASSHPDSLNTEAFF.

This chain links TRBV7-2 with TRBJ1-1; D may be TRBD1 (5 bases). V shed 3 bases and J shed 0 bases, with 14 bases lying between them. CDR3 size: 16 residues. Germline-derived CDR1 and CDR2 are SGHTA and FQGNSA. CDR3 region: CASSFLGGSLNTEAFF. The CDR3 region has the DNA TGTGCCAGCAGCTTTCTGGGGGGATCACTGAACACTGAAGCTTTCTTT.

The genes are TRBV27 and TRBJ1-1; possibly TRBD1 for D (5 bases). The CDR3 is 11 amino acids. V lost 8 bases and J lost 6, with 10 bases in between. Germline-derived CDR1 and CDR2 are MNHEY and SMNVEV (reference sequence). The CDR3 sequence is CASGLTAEAFF. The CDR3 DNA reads TGTGCCAGCGGCCTGACAGCTGAAGCTTTCTTT.

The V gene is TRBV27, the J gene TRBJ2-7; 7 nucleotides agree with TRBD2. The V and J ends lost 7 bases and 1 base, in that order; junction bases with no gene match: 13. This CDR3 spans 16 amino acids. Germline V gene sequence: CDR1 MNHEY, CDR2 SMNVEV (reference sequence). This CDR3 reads CASTLREAVSSYEQYF. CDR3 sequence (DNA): TGTGCCAGCACGTTACGGGAGGCAGTTTCGTCCTACGAGCAGTACTTC.

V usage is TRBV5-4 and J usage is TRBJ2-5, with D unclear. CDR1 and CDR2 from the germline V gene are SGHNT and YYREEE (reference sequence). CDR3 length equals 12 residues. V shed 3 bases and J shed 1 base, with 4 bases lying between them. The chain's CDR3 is CASSSLQETQYF. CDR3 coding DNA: TGTGCCAGCAGCTCCCTCCAAGAGACCCAGTACTTC.

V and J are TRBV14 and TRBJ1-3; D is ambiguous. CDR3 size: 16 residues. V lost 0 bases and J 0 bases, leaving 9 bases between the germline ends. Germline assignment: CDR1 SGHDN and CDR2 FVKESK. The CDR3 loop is CASSQERVRSGNTIYF. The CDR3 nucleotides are TGTGCCAGCAGCCAAGAGCGAGTCCGCTCTGGAAACACCATATATTTT.

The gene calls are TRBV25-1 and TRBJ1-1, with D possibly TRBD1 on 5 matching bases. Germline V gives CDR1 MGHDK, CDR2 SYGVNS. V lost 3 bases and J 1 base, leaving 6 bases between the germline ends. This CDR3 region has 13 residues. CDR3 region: CASSDRANTEAFF. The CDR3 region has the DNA TGTGCCAGCAGTGACAGGGCGAACACTGAAGCTTTCTTT.

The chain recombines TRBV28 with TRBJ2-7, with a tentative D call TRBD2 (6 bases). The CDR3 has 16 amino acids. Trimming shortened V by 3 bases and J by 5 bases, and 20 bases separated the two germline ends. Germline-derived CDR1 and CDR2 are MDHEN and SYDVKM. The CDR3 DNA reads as TGTGCCAGCAGTTTCCGGGCCCTCGGAGGGATCCACGAGCAGTACTTC. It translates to CASSFRALGGIHEQYF.

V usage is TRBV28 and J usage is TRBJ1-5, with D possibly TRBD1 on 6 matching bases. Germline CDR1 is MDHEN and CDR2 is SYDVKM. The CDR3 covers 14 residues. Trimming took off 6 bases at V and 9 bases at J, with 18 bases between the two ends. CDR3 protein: CASSPEQGIRPQHF. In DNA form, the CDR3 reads TGTGCCAGCAGCCCGGAACAGGGTATCAGGCCCCAGCATTTT.

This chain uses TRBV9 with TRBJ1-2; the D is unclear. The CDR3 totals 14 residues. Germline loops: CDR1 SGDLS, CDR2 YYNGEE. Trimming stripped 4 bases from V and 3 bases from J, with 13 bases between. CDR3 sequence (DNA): TGTGCCAGCAGCTCCCGTTCAGTCGACTATGGCTACACCTTC. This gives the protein CASSSRSVDYGYTF.

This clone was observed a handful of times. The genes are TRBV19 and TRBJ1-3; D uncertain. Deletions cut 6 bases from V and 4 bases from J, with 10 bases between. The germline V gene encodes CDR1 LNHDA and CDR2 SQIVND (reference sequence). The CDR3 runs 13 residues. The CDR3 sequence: CASREDNGNTIYF. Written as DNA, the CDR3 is TGTGCCAGTAGAGAGGATAACGGAAACACCATATATTTT.

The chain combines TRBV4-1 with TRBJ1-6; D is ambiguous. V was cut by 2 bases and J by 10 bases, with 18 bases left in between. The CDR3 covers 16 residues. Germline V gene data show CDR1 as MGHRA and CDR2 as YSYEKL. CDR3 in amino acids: CASSQRGGQGGSPLHF. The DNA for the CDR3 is TGCGCCAGCAGCCAAAGAGGAGGGCAAGGAGGCTCACCCCTCCACTTT.

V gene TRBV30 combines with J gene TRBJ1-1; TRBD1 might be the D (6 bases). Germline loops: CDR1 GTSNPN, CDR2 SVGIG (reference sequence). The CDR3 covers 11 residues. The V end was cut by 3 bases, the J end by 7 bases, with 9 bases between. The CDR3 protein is CAWRYRVEAFF. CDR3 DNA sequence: TGTGCCTGGAGGTACAGGGTTGAAGCTTTCTTT.

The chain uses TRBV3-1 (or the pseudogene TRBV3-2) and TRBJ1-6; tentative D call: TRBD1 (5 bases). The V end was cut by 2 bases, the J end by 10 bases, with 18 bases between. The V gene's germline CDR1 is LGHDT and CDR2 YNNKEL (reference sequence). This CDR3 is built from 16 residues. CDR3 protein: CASSQLETALSSPLHF. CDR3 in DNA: TGTGCCAGCAGCCAATTAGAGACAGCCCTAAGCTCACCCCTCCACTTT.

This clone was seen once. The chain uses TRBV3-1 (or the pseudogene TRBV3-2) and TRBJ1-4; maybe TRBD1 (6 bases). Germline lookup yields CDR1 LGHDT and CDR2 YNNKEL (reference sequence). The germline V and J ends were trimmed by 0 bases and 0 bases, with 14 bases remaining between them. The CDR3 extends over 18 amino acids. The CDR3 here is CASSQDRWGLTTNEKLFF. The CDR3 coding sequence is TGTGCCAGCAGCCAAGATCGCTGGGGGCTGACAACTAATGAAAAACTGTTTTTT.

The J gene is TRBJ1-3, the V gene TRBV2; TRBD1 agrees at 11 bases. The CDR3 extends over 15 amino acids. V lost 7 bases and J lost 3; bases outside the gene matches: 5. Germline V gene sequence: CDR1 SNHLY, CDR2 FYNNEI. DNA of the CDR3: TGTGCCAGCAAAGGACAGGGGGCTTTTGGAAACACCATATATTTT. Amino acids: CASKGQGAFGNTIYF.